This T cell receptor beta chain was found in a study of blood T cell repertoires in COVID-19. About the study: Whether acute or convalescent, the COVID-19 samples came from the United States, Italy and Spain. PBMCs, B-cell-depleted T cells, or T cells were the source of the cDNA or gDNA that made up the material.

Trimming stripped 4 bases from V and 2 bases from J, with 16 bases between. CDR1 and CDR2 (germline): SGHKS, YYEKEE (reference sequence). The CDR3 covers 16 residues. Original processing notes: From reference gene primer amplification, estimates of nucleated cell counts were derived. Only in-frame clones appear in the TCRdb table, and some are missing; sequencing was by immunoSEQ multiplex PCR. Clonal size and the V and J genes are those of that table, whereas D and trimming came from the DNA. The sample lists 95,000 to 110,000 clones, around 89% seen once, with 4% to 6% in the top ten. This clone came up once.

The receptor was isolated from a man in his forties with active or convalescent COVID-19. This chain uses TRBV5-5 with TRBJ2-1; maybe TRBD2 (6 bases). The sample consisted of peripheral blood. CDR3 loop: CASSPTIAEAYNEQFF. The CDR3 DNA is TGTGCCAGCAGCCCAACTATAGCGGAGGCCTACAATGAGCAGTTCTTC.